Each of the 14 T cell receptor beta chains below was sequenced from the same sample in a study of blood T cell repertoires in COVID-19. This table comes from immunoSEQ multiplex PCR, and its TCRdb copy is limited to in-frame clones, with some not included. This sample has roughly 310,000 clones; approximately 88% occur once, and the top ten carry approximately 4%. Sequences were obtained from peripheral blood. Source of these receptors: a woman in her forties or fifties with active or convalescent COVID-19.

The chain couples TRBV3-1 (or the pseudogene TRBV3-2) to TRBJ1-6, with TRBD1 identical over 9 bases. Germline V lookup: CDR1 LGHDT, CDR2 YNNKEL (reference sequence). The CDR3 is 15 residues long. J lost 7 bases, V lost 3 bases, and 4 bases had no gene match. The CDR3 sequence is CASSQRDRVNSPLHF. CDR3 in DNA: TGTGCCAGCAGCCAGCGGGACAGGGTAAATTCACCCCTCCACTTT.

The chain uses TRBV5-5 and TRBJ2-7; no definite D call. Between the trimmed V and J ends, which lost 2 bases and 2 bases, there was a span of 8 bases. The germline V gene has CDR1 SGHKS and CDR2 YYEKEE (reference sequence). CDR3 size: 13 residues. Here the CDR3 DNA reads TGTGCCAGCAGCTTCCAGGCCGCCTACGAGCAGTACTTC. It translates to CASSFQAAYEQYF.

The chain joins TRBV30 to TRBJ2-7; D is unresolved. The V gene's germline CDR1 is GTSNPN and CDR2 SVGIG (reference sequence). The CDR3 extends over 11 amino acids. V lost 1 base, J lost 1 base, and 2 bases lay in between. The CDR3 DNA follows: TGTGCCTGGAGTGCATCCTACGAGCAGTACTTC. This codes for CAWSASYEQYF.

The V and J genes are TRBV19 and TRBJ1-5; D possibly corresponds to TRBD1 (5 bases). Looked up from germline, CDR1 is LNHDA and CDR2 is SQIVND (reference sequence). CDR3 length: 14 amino acids. V was pared by 2 bases and J by 3 bases, with 8 bases between. CDR3 nucleotide sequence: TGTGCCAGTAGTATACACAGGCTCAATCAGCCCCAGCATTTT. This gives the protein CASSIHRLNQPQHF.

The table lists this clone with a few counts. The chain carries TRBV30 and TRBJ1-2, with D uncertain. Germline CDR1 and CDR2: GTSNPN and SVGIG (reference sequence). CDR3 length: 13 residues. V lost 8 bases to trimming and J lost 5 bases, with 18 bases between them. The CDR3, as DNA: TGTGCCCTACTTGGCGAGGCGGGGTATGGCTACACCTTC. It specifies CALLGEAGYGYTF.

The V call is TRBV7-9, the J call TRBJ2-3; 9 bases align to TRBD1. The V gene's germline CDR1 is SEHNR and CDR2 FQNEAQ (reference sequence). V lost 6 bases to trimming and J lost 4 bases; unmatched junction nucleotides: 5. This CDR3 region has 14 residues. The CDR3 region has the DNA TGTGCCAGCAGTAGGGACAGGGTGTCAGATACGCAGTATTTT. Its protein is CASSRDRVSDTQYF.

This chain uses TRBV30 with TRBJ1-3; D not certain. Germline V gene sequence: CDR1 GTSNPN, CDR2 SVGIG (reference sequence). The CDR3 has 14 residues. Trimming shortened V by 3 bases and J by 2 bases, and 11 bases separated the two germline ends. The CDR3 DNA follows: TGTGCCTGGAGCAAAGGCGGGACTGGAAACACCATATATTTT. As protein: CAWSKGGTGNTIYF.

The chain couples TRBV19 to TRBJ2-7, with 10 bases lining up with TRBD2. The CDR3 loop spans 16 amino acids. The germline gives CDR1 LNHDA, CDR2 SQIVND (reference sequence). J was trimmed by 7 bases and V by 5 bases; bases with no gene match: 14. For the CDR3, the DNA is TGTGCCAGTAGTGAACCGGGACTAGCGCCATCAGGGGAGCAGTACTTC. Translation gives CASSEPGLAPSGEQYF.

The gene calls are TRBV10-3 and TRBJ1-5, with TRBD1 matching 7 bases. Germline loops: CDR1 ENHRY, CDR2 SYGVKD. Trimming took 6 bases from V and 2 from J; bases not matched to a gene: 4. This CDR3 has 14 amino acids. The CDR3 DNA is TGTGCCATCAGCCAAGGACAGGGCAATCAGCCCCAGCATTTT. Amino acid sequence: CAISQGQGNQPQHF.

The CDR3 DNA follows: TGTGCCAGCAGTATAAGCCTGGGGACTAGTGAGTATTTT. It codes for CASSISLGTSEYF. This chain joins TRBV2 and TRBJ2-3; 8 bases align to TRBD2. Losses at the gene ends were 5 bases for V and 13 bases for J; bases not matched to a gene: 11. The CDR3 extends over 13 amino acids. The germline CDR1 and CDR2 sequences are SNHLY and FYNNEI.

The rearrangement links TRBV24-1 to TRBJ2-3; no clear D. Per the germline V gene, CDR1 is KGHDR and CDR2 is SFDVKD. This CDR3 contains 11 residues. The ends were cut back, 0 bases at V and 11 bases at J, with 5 bases in the middle. The DNA of the CDR3 is TGTGCCACCAGTGATTTGGAGAGGCAGTATTTT. Amino acid sequence: CATSDLERQYF.

The V gene is TRBV7-2, the J gene TRBJ1-3; 9 bases are shared with TRBD1. V trimming: 1 base; J trimming: 0 bases; junction bases outside the gene matches: 4. The germline CDR1 and CDR2 sequences are SGHTA and FQGNSA. The CDR3 contains 17 residues. Here the CDR3 DNA reads TGTGCCAGCAGCTTAGGTGGGACAGGGCACTCTGGAAACACCATATATTTT. The encoded protein is CASSLGGTGHSGNTIYF.

CDR3 sequence reads: CASSLSRGGGEAFF. In DNA, the CDR3 is TGTGCCAGCAGTTTATCTAGGGGGGGCGGGGAAGCTTTCTTT. V is TRBV27 and J is TRBJ1-1; D possibly corresponds to TRBD1 (6 bases). V was cut by 0 bases and J by 8 bases, with 13 bases left in between. In germline, CDR1 is MNHEY, CDR2 SMNVEV (reference sequence). This CDR3 is built from 14 residues.

The chain joins TRBV7-2 to TRBJ2-1, with 14 bases fitting TRBD2. Germline CDR1 is SGHTA and CDR2 is FQGNSA. J lost 1 base, V lost 3 bases, and 8 bases had no gene match. The CDR3 is 19 residues long. CDR3 loop: CASSFIGLAGGTSYNEQFF. The DNA for the CDR3 is TGTGCCAGCAGCTTCATCGGACTAGCGGGAGGAACTTCCTACAATGAGCAGTTCTTC. The variable domain in full, completed from reference TRBV7-2 and TRBJ2-1, reads GAGVSQSPSNKVTEKGKDVELRCDPISGHTALYWYRQSLGQGLEFLIYFQGNSAPDKSGLPSDRFSAERTGGSVSTLTIQRTQQEDSAVYLCASSFIGLAGGTSYNEQFFGPGTRLTVL.